This TCR beta chain was captured in a study of blood T cells in healthy people across ages (dated by TCRdb to 2014 to 2015). Broadly, across the study: In model experiments, template switching captured roughly one uniquely barcoded TCR beta cDNA molecule for every two T cells. To track age-related changes in TCR beta repertoire diversity, the study relied on deep sequencing normalized with unique cDNA molecular identifiers. The donors were divided into four age groups: young (average approximately 17 years), middle-aged (about 40), aged (roughly 60) and long-lived (about 84). To avoid experimental bias, donors of different ages were randomly spread across the sequencing lanes. For two donors (one aged 18 to 30 and one aged 80 or older), the study analyzed two additional independent replicas of 1 million unique cDNA reads from the same blood draw. Study-wide conclusions, independent of this receptor: Because profiling used bulk unsorted PBMCs, naive and antigen-experienced compartments could not be compared conclusively. The percentage of naive T cells measured by flow cytometry correlated strongly with observed TCR beta diversity. Compared with the aged group, more naive CD4+ T cells, fewer expanded clones and increased TCR diversity were shown by the long-lived group, suggesting age selection. As age increased, observed TCR beta diversity per million T cells dropped in a roughly linear way, and a significant reduction was already evident by age roughly 36. Because donor CMV infection status was unknown, age-related changes in expanded clonotypes were potentially confounded. Estimates of total diversity from one million sequenced T cells were regarded as lower bounds and underestimates.

Systemically healthy Caucasian individuals from Russia, around 38 in total and aged about 6 to 100 years, were included as donors. Each donor gave ten milliliters of peripheral blood, collected into EDTA-treated Vacutainer tubes. Ficoll-Paque density-gradient centrifugation was used to isolate PBMCs, with at least 7 million obtained per sample. Total RNA, at least 6 micrograms per sample, was extracted from PBMCs with Trizol reagent. Naive CD45RAhigh/CD27high T cell percentages were measured by flow cytometry on a PBMC aliquot from every donor. Based on the germline V gene, the CDR1 and CDR2 sequences are SGHRS and YFSETQ. The CDR3 holds 17 amino acids from the cysteine to the phenylalanine. Only the CDR3 part of the read is kept: 51 bases, read in frame from the first base. Libraries came from 5' RACE. Sequenced on an Illumina HiSeq 2500. A second PCR of about 7 to 12 cycles was run with a J-beta primer mix and a sample-barcoded 5' primer. A template-switch 5' adaptor carrying 12 random nucleotides introduced a unique molecular identifier onto each TCR beta cDNA molecule. Each sample yielded at least 2.5 million CDR3-containing paired-end reads. First-strand cDNA was synthesized from all RNA with the Mint cDNA synthesis kit, primed by a TRBC-specific oligonucleotide. All cDNA was treated with uracil-DNA glycosylase and then went through a first 18-cycle PCR with the universal primers M1SS and BC2_uni_R. From the authors' description of their analysis: Normalization of each sample was performed by random selection of 1 million high-quality reads, each carrying a distinct molecular identifier. Reads sharing molecular identifiers were discarded rather than binned into consensus sequences. MiTCR, run with a Q25 quality threshold and the strictest error-elimination algorithm, handled CDR3 identification, clonotype clustering and error correction. A nonparametric unseen species model with Euler transformation was used to estimate a lower bound on total TCR beta diversity. Through fastp at Q25 and MiXCR, TCRdb rebuilt clones from the public reads, retaining in-frame beta chains. Each record represents a unique CDR3 protein, reported with the most common genes and DNA among its rows. It is TCRdb's table, rather than the study itself, that gives the V and J calls and clone size. The sample yields 700,000 to 900,000 distinct CDR3 sequences; about 55% were counted once. Roughly two fifths of the sample belongs to the ten largest clones.

In regard to this clonotype: The antigen it binds to is not known. Germline and junction disagree at one end, which may indicate a read error.

This TCR was recovered from a man at least 80 years old in good health. What was sequenced was blood. The chain links TRBV5-1 with TRBJ2-1, with TRBD2 matching 8 junction bases. The bases are TGCGCCGGCAGCTCAGACCCTACGGGACTAGGCGGCAATGAGCAGTTCTTC. It is translated as CAGSSDPTGLGGNEQFF.